These T cell receptor beta chains were read from a single sample in a study of blood T cell repertoires in COVID-19. Assay: immunoSEQ multiplex PCR; the TCRdb copy retains only in-frame clones and omits some. Seen here are hundreds of thousands of clones, about 90% observed once, and the top ten hold 3% to 3.5%. The material sequenced was PBMCs or T cells enriched from blood (not recorded which). The receptors originated from a woman aged 45-65 years in a cohort exposed to, infected with or recovered from COVID-19 (not recorded which). The CDR3 runs from the conserved cysteine through the conserved F or W. A D gene is named only where the DNA matches it firmly. Some rows mark clone size as missing; the rest say once, few, many or name a class of expanded clone.

CDR3 | DNA | V | D | size | length | J
CASSPRAGGRDTQYF | TGTGCCAGCTCACCACGTGCGGGGGGCCGGGATACGCAGTATTTT | TRBV18 | TRBD2 | once | 15 | TRBJ2-3
CASSYSLGFSGNTIYF | TGTGCCAGCAGTTACTCTCTCGGTTTCTCTGGAAACACCATATATTTT | TRBV6-5 | NA | NA | 16 | TRBJ1-3
CASSQAFSGIGGYTF | TGCGCCAGCAGCCAAGCTTTCTCGGGGATTGGTGGCTACACCTTC | TRBV4-1 | NA | NA | 15 | TRBJ1-2
CASSLDWGDQPQHF | TGTGCCAGCAGTCTTGACTGGGGGGATCAGCCCCAGCATTTT | TRBV6-5 | NA | NA | 14 | TRBJ1-5
CASSLDGLAPYNEQFF | TGCGCCAGCAGCTTGGACGGACTAGCGCCCTACAATGAGCAGTTCTTC | TRBV5-1 | TRBD2 | NA | 16 | TRBJ2-1
CASSYILRDRTTDTQYF | TGTGCCAGCAGCTACATCCTACGGGACAGAACCACAGATACGCAGTATTTT | TRBV7-9 | TRBD1 | NA | 17 | TRBJ2-3
CASSFRDRGKSGELFF | TGTGCCAGCAGCTTTCGCGACAGGGGGAAATCCGGGGAGCTGTTTTTT | TRBV5-4 | TRBD1 | NA | 16 | TRBJ2-2
CASSERAPGQGHEQYF | TGTGCCAGCAGTGAAAGAGCGCCGGGACAGGGCCACGAGCAGTACTTC | TRBV6-1 | TRBD1 | NA | 16 | TRBJ2-7
CASSQELRAANTEAFF | TGCGCCAGCAGCCAAGAATTGAGGGCAGCGAACACTGAAGCTTTCTTT | TRBV4-1 | NA | NA | 16 | TRBJ1-1
CASSPGQGADTQYF | TGTGCCAGCAGCCCCGGACAGGGGGCAGATACGCAGTATTTT | TRBV5-8 | TRBD1 | NA | 14 | TRBJ2-3
CASRGTHYEQYF | TGTGCCAGCAGAGGGACTCACTACGAGCAGTACTTC | TRBV27 | NA | NA | 12 | TRBJ2-7
CASSESVPGQGAINYGYTF | TGCGCCAGCAGTGAGTCCGTCCCGGGACAGGGGGCTATAAACTATGGCTACACCTTC | TRBV10-2 | TRBD1 | NA | 19 | TRBJ1-2
CASSGQSNQPQHF | TGTGCCAGCTCAGGACAGTCCAATCAGCCCCAGCATTTT | TRBV18 | NA | NA | 13 | TRBJ1-5
CASSPSTAYSNQPQHF | TGTGCCAGCAGTCCCTCGACAGCCTATAGCAATCAGCCCCAGCATTTT | TRBV28 | NA | NA | 16 | TRBJ1-5
CASSTRGQGSTDTQYF | TGTGCCAGCAGCACCCGGGGACAGGGGAGCACAGATACGCAGTATTTT | TRBV7-2 | TRBD1 | NA | 16 | TRBJ2-3
CASSPGTRYEQYF | TGCGCCAGCAGCCCAGGGACTAGATACGAGCAGTACTTC | TRBV5-1 | TRBD2 | NA | 13 | TRBJ2-7
CASRTPGQAGEQFF | TGTGCCAGTAGGACTCCGGGACAGGCTGGTGAGCAGTTCTTC | TRBV19 | TRBD1 | NA | 14 | TRBJ2-1
CASSYPGGTYEQYF | TGTGCCAGCAGCTACCCCGGAGGAACCTACGAGCAGTACTTC | TRBV7-2 | NA | NA | 14 | TRBJ2-7
CASSQRQTGELFF | TGTGCCAGCAGTCAAAGACAGACCGGGGAGCTGTTTTTT | TRBV6-4 | NA | NA | 13 | TRBJ2-2
CASSSRGATYEQYF | TGTGCCAGCAGCAGCAGGGGGGCCACCTACGAGCAGTACTTC | TRBV21-1 | NA | NA | 14 | TRBJ2-7
CASSSVRQVHGYTF | TGTGCCAGCAGTTCCGTCAGACAGGTCCATGGCTACACCTTC | TRBV6-6 | NA | NA | 14 | TRBJ1-2
CASRRISNTGELFF | TGTGCCAGCAGGCGGATTTCGAACACCGGGGAGCTGTTTTTT | TRBV2 | NA | NA | 14 | TRBJ2-2
CASSFRGRGDIQYF | TGTGCCAGCAGCTTCAGAGGCAGGGGGGACATTCAGTACTTC | TRBV9 | NA | NA | 14 | TRBJ2-4
CAISEGGHKETQYF | TGTGCCATCAGTGAGGGGGGCCACAAAGAGACCCAGTACTTC | TRBV10-3 | NA | NA | 14 | TRBJ2-5
CASSWGTYYNEQFF | TGCGCCAGCAGCTGGGGGACTTACTACAATGAGCAGTTCTTC | TRBV5-1 | NA | NA | 14 | TRBJ2-1
CASSYRDRGDPEAFF | TGTGCCAGCAGTTACAGGGACAGGGGAGACCCTGAAGCTTTCTTT | TRBV6-5 | TRBD1 | NA | 15 | TRBJ1-1
CASSPESEAFF | TGTGCCAGCTCACCCGAGAGTGAAGCTTTCTTT | TRBV18 | NA | few | 11 | TRBJ1-1
CASSAGVDTQYF | TGTGCCAGCAGCGCAGGTGTCGATACGCAGTATTTT | TRBV2 | NA | NA | 12 | TRBJ2-3
CASSFIAYNSPLHF | TGTGCCAGCAGTTTTATAGCCTATAATTCACCCCTCCACTTT | TRBV27 | NA | NA | 14 | TRBJ1-6
CASSSDRGASEKLFF | TGTGCCAGCAGCAGCGACAGGGGCGCCTCTGAAAAACTGTTTTTT | TRBV3-1/TRBV3-2 | TRBD1 | NA | 15 | TRBJ1-4
CASSRSGTGGSGNTIYF | TGCGCCAGCAGCAGATCCGGGACAGGGGGTTCTGGAAACACCATATATTTT | TRBV5-1 | TRBD1 | NA | 17 | TRBJ1-3
CAGSGSGAGQPQHF | TGTGCGGGGAGCGGATCGGGCGCGGGTCAGCCCCAGCATTTT | TRBV30 | NA | NA | 14 | TRBJ1-5
CASSSRLAGVTDTQYF | TGTGCCAGCAGTTCGAGGCTAGCGGGGGTGACAGATACGCAGTATTTT | TRBV6-5 | TRBD2 | few | 16 | TRBJ2-3
CASSFSPAPTSSGNANTGELFF | TGTGCTAGCAGCTTCTCCCCCGCCCCAACTAGTAGCGGAAATGCGAACACCGGGGAGCTGTTTTTT | TRBV7-7 | NA | NA | 22 | TRBJ2-2
CASSTTVSYGYTF | TGTGCCAGCAGTACGACAGTGAGCTATGGCTACACCTTC | TRBV2 | NA | NA | 13 | TRBJ1-2
CASSIRSGPGANVLTF | TGTGCCAGTAGTATAAGGTCAGGGCCCGGGGCCAACGTCCTGACTTTC | TRBV19 | NA | once | 16 | TRBJ2-6
CASSSWTGKGNQPQHF | TGTGCCAGCAGCTCCTGGACAGGGAAAGGCAATCAGCCCCAGCATTTT | TRBV5-6 | TRBD1 | once | 16 | TRBJ1-5
CASSQDRSSTDTQYF | TGTGCCAGTAGTCAAGACAGGAGTAGCACAGATACGCAGTATTTT | TRBV19 | NA | NA | 15 | TRBJ2-3
CASSPLGAGANTGELFF | TGTGCCAGCAGCCCCCTCGGGGCGGGGGCGAACACCGGGGAGCTGTTTTTT | TRBV7-2 | TRBD2 | NA | 17 | TRBJ2-2
CASSPRASNSPLHF | TGTGCCAGCTCACCACGGGCAAGTAATTCACCCCTCCACTTT | TRBV18 | NA | NA | 14 | TRBJ1-6
CASSLDRGTDTQYF | TGTGCCAGCAGCTTAGACAGGGGAACAGATACGCAGTATTTT | TRBV7-2 | TRBD1 | once | 14 | TRBJ2-3
CASNDREMDGYTF | TGTGCCTCCAACGACAGGGAAATGGATGGCTACACCTTC | TRBV19 | TRBD1 | NA | 13 | TRBJ1-2
CASNSAALGDTQYF | TGTGCCAGCAATTCAGCGGCCCTGGGGGATACGCAGTATTTT | TRBV2 | NA | NA | 14 | TRBJ2-3
CASSPLGAGADTQYF | TGTGCCAGCAGCCCATTGGGAGCGGGGGCAGATACGCAGTATTTT | TRBV7-9 | TRBD2 | few | 15 | TRBJ2-3
CASRETDRIWAGYTF | TGTGCCAGCAGGGAAACCGACAGAATCTGGGCTGGCTACACCTTC | TRBV2 | NA | NA | 15 | TRBJ1-2
CASIASGGLNEQFF | TGTGCCAGCATCGCTAGCGGGGGCCTCAATGAGCAGTTCTTC | TRBV7-2 | TRBD2 | few | 14 | TRBJ2-1
CASGRKNTEAFF | TGTGCCTCTGGCAGAAAGAACACTGAAGCTTTCTTT | TRBV7-2 | NA | NA | 12 | TRBJ1-1
CASSLVGTGTGNTIYF | TGTGCCAGCAGCTTAGTTGGGACAGGGACTGGAAACACCATATATTTT | TRBV7-2 | TRBD1 | NA | 16 | TRBJ1-3
CASSLYPYEQYF | TGTGCCAGCAGTCTCTACCCTTACGAGCAGTACTTC | TRBV12-3/TRBV12-4 | NA | NA | 12 | TRBJ2-7
CASSYGPGELFF | TGTGCCAGCAGCTATGGGCCCGGGGAGCTGTTTTTT | TRBV7-3 | NA | NA | 12 | TRBJ2-2
CASRGLQGTGGFVGYTF | TGTGCCAGCAGGGGGCTCCAAGGGACAGGGGGCTTTGTTGGCTACACCTTC | TRBV11-2 | TRBD1 | NA | 17 | TRBJ1-2